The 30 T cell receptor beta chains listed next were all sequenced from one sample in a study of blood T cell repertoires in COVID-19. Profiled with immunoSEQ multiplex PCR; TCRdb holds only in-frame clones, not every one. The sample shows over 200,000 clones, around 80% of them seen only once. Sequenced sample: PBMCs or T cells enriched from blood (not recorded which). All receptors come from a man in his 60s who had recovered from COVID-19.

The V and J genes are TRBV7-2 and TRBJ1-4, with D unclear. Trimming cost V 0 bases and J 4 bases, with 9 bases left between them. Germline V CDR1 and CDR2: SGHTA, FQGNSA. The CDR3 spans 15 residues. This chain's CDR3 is CASSLAGLGNEKLFF. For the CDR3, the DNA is TGTGCCAGCAGCTTAGCAGGACTCGGTAATGAAAAACTGTTTTTT.

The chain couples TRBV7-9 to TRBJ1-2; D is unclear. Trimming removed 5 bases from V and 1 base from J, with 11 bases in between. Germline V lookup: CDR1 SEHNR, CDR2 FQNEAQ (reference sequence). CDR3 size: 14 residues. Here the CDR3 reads CASSPSFSNYGYTF. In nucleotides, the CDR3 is TGTGCCAGCAGCCCCTCTTTCAGTAACTATGGCTACACCTTC.

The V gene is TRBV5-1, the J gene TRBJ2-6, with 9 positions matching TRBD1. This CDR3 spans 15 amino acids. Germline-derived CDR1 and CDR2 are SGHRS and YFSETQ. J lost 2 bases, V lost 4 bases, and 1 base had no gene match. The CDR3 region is CASSGDRAGANVLTF. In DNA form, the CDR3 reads TGCGCCAGCAGCGGGGACAGGGCTGGGGCCAACGTCCTGACTTTC.

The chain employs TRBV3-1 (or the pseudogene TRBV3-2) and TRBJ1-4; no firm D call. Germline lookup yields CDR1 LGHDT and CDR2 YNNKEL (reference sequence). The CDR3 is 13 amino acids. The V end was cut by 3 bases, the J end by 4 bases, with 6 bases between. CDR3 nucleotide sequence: TGTGCCAGCAGCCAGCGGGTTAATGAAAAACTGTTTTTT. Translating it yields CASSQRVNEKLFF.

CDR3: CASSATGGGYNQPQHF. The DNA for the CDR3 is TGTGCCAGCAGCGCCACGGGAGGGGGATACAATCAGCCCCAGCATTTT. The V and J genes are TRBV2 and TRBJ1-5; D might be TRBD1 (6 bases). The CDR3 runs 16 residues. Germline V gene lookup returns CDR1 SNHLY and CDR2 FYNNEI. Between the trimmed V and J ends, which lost 6 bases and 3 bases, there was a span of 18 bases.

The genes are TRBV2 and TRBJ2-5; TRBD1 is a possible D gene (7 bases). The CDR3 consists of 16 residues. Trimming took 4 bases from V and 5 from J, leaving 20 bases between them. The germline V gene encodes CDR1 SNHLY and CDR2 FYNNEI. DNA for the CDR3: TGTGCCAGCAGTGGCACCGGGCCAGGGGGGAAGGAGACCCAGTACTTC. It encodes CASSGTGPGGKETQYF.

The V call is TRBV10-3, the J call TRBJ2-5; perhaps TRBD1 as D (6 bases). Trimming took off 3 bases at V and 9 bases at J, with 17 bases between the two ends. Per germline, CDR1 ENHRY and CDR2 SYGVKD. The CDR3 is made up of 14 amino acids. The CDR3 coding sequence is TGTGCCATCAGTGAAGTCACAGGGATTGGGGCCCAGTACTTC. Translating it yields CAISEVTGIGAQYF.

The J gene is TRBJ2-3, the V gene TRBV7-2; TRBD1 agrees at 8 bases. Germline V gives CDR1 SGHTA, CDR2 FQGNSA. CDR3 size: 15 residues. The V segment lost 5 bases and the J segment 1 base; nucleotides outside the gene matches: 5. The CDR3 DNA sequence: TGTGCCAGCAGCGCCCAGACAGGGGGCACAGATACGCAGTATTTT. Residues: CASSAQTGGTDTQYF.

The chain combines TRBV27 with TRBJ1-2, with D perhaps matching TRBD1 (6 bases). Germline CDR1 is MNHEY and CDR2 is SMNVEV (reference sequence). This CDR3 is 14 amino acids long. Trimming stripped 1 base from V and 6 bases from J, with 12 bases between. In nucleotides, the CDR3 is TGTGCCAGCAGTTTATGGGGACATAAAAATGGCTACACCTTC. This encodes CASSLWGHKNGYTF.

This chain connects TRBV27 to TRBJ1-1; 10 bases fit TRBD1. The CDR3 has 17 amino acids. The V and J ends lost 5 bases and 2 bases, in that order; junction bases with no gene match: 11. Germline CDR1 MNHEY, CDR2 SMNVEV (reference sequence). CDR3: CASSPTGTGVGNTEAFF. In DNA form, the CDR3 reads TGTGCCAGCAGTCCTACCGGGACAGGGGTAGGAAACACTGAAGCTTTCTTT.

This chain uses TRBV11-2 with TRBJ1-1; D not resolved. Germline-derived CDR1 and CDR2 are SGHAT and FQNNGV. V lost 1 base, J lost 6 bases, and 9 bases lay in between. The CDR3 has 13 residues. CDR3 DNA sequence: TGTGCCAGCAGCTTAGGAGCCTATTCTGAAGCTTTCTTT. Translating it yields CASSLGAYSEAFF.

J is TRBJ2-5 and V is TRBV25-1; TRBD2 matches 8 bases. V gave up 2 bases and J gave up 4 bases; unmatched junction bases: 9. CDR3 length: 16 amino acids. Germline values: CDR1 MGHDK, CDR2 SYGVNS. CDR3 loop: CASSETSGGNRETQYF. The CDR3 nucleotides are TGTGCCAGCAGTGAAACATCGGGAGGGAATCGAGAGACCCAGTACTTC.

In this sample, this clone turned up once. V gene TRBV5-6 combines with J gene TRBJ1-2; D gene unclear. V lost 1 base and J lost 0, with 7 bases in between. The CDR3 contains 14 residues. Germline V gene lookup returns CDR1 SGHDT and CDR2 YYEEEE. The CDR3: CASSLSGTNYGYTF. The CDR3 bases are TGTGCCAGCAGCTTGTCAGGAACTAACTATGGCTACACCTTC.

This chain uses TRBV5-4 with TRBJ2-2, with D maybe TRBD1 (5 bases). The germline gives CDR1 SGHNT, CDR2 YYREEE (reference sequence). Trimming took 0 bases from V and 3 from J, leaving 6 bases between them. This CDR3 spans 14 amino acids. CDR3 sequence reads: CASSLVRDTGELFF. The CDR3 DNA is TGTGCCAGCAGCTTGGTCAGGGACACCGGGGAGCTGTTTTTT.

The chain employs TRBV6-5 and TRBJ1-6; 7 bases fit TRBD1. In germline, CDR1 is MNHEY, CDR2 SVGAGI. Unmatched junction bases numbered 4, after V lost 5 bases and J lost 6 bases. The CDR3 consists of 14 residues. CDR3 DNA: TGTGCCAGCAGTCAGCAGGGGGTTAATTCACCCCTCCACTTT. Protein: CASSQQGVNSPLHF.

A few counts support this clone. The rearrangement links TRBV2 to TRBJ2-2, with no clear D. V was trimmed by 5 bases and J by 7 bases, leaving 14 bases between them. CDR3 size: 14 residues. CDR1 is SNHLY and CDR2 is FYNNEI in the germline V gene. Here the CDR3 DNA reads TGTGCCAGCAGTCGTATAATTTCTCTCGGGGAGCTGTTTTTT. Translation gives CASSRIISLGELFF.

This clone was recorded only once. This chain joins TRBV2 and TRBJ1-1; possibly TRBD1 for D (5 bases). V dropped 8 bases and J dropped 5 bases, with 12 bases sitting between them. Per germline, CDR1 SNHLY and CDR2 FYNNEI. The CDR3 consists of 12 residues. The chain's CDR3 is CASSRGGTEAFF. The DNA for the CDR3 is TGTGCCAGCTCAAGGGGAGGGACTGAAGCTTTCTTT.

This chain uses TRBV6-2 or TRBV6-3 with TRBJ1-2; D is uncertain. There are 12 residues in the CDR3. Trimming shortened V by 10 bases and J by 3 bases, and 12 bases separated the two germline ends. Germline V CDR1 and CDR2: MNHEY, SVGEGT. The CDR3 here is CATTPPDYGYTF. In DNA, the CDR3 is TGTGCCACCACCCCCCCCGACTATGGCTACACCTTC.

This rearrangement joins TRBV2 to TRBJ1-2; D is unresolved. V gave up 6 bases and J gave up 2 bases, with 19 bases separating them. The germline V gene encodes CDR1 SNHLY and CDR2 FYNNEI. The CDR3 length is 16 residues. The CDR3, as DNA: TGTGCCAGCAGCGCTAAAAACCCAACTGTCAACTATGGCTACACCTTC. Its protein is CASSAKNPTVNYGYTF.

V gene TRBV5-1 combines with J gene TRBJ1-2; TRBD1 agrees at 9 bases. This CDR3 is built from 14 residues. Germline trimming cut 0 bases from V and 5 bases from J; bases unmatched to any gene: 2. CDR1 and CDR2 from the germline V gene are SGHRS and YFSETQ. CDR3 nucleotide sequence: TGCGCCAGCAGCTTGGGGGACAGGGAGTATGGCTACACCTTC. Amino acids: CASSLGDREYGYTF.

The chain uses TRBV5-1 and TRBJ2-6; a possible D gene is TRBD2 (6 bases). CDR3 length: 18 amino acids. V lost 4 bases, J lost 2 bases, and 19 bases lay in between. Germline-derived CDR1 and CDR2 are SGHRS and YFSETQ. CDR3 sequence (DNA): TGCGCCAGCAGCCCAGATTGGAGCAGGGAGGCTGGGGCCAACGTCCTGACTTTC. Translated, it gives CASSPDWSREAGANVLTF.

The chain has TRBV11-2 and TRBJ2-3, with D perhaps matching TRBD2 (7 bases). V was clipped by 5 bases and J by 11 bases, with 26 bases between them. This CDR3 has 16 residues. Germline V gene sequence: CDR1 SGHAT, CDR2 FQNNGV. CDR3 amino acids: CASSRGVGGDPTEQYF. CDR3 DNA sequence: TGTGCCAGCAGCCGGGGGGTGGGGGGCGACCCCACCGAGCAGTATTTT.

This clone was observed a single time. The CDR3 bases are TGTGCCAGCAGCGTGGCCGGGACAGGGCCCGCCGAGCAGTACTTC. This sequence encodes CASSVAGTGPAEQYF. This chain connects TRBV9 to TRBJ2-7, with 9 bases matching TRBD1. CDR3 length: 15 residues. The ends lost 2 bases at V and 6 bases at J; junction bases unmatched: 9. Germline CDR1 and CDR2: SGDLS and YYNGEE.

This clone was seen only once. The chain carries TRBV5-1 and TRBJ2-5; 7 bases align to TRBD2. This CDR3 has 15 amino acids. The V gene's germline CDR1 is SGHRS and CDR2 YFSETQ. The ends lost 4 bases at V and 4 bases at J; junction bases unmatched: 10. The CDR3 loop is CASSKQSGVIETQYF. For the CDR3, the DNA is TGCGCCAGCAGCAAACAAAGCGGGGTAATAGAGACCCAGTACTTC.

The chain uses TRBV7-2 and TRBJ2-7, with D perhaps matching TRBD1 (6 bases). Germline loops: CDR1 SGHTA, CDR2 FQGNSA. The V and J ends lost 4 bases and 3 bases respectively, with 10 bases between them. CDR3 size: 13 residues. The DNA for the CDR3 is TGTGCCAGCAGCTCCCGAGGGGGCTACGAGCAGTACTTC. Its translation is CASSSRGGYEQYF.

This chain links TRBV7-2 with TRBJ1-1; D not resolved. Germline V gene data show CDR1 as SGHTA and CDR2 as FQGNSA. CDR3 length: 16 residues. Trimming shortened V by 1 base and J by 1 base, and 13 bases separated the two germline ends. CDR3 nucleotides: TGTGCCAGCAGCTTAGTCCTCTCCGGTAGGAACACTGAAGCTTTCTTT. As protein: CASSLVLSGRNTEAFF.

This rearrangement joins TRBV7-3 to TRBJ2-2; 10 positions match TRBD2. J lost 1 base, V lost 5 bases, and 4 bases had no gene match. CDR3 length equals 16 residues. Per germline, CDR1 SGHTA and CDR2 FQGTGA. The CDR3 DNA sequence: TGTGCCAGCAGCCCACGACTAGCGGGGAACACCGGGGAGCTGTTTTTT. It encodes CASSPRLAGNTGELFF.

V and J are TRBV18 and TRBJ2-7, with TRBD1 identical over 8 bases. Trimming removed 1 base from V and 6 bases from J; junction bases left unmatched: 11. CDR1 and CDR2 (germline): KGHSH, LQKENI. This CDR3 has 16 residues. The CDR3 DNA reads TGTGCCAGCTCACCACTGCCTGTCCAGGGGGCGCCCGAGCAGTACTTC. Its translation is CASSPLPVQGAPEQYF.

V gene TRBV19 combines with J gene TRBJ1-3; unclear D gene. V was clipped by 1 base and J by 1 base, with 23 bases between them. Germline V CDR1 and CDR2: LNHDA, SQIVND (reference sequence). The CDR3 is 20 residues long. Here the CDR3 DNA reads TGTGCCAGTAGTATAGTCTCTCCGTGGGAGGTTGGGTCGTCTGGAAACACCATATATTTT. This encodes CASSIVSPWEVGSSGNTIYF.

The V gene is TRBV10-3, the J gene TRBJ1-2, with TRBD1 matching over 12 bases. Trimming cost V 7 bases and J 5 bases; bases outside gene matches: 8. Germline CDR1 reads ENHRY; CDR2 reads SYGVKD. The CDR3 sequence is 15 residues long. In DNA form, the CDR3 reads TGTGCCATCAAACCGGGACAGGGGGCAGATTATGGCTACACCTTC. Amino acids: CAIKPGQGADYGYTF.